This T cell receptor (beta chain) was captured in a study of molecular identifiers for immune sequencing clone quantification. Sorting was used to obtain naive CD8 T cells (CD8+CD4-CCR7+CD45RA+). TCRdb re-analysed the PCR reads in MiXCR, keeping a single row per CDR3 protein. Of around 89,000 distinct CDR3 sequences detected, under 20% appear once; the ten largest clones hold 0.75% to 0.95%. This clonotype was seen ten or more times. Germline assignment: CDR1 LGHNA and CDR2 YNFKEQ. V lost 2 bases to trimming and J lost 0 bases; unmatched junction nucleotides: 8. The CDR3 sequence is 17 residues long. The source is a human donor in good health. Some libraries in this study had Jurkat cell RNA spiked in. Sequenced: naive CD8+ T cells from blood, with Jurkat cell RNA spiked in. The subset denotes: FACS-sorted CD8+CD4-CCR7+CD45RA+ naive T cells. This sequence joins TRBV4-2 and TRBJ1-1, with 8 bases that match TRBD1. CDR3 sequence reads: CASSQQARTGMNTEAFF. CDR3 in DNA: TGTGCCAGCAGCCAACAGGCTAGGACAGGGATGAACACTGAAGCTTTCTTT.